This T cell receptor beta chain is drawn from a study of tumor-infiltrating lymphocytes in oesophageal squamous cell carcinoma. The CDR3 is 16 amino acids. TCRdb re-called the PCR reads through MiXCR, storing one row per CDR3 protein. The table includes some 15,000 distinct CDR3 sequences, 45% to 50% detected once. The chain is built from TRBV12-3 or TRBV12-4 and TRBJ2-1; a weak D match, TRBD2 (6 bases). Judging by the DNA end, TRBJ2-7 fits better; the J call may be wrong. This sequence was found in a male donor with esophageal squamous cell carcinoma. The sequenced material came from blood. The DNA for the CDR3 is TGTGCCAGCAGACCCGCTAGCGTCAGCTCCTACAATGAGCAGTACTTC. The encoded protein is CASRPASVSSYNEQYF.